This T cell receptor beta chain was identified in a study of cytomegalovirus exposure and HLA in healthy donors (dated by TCRdb to the late 2010s). Turning to the overall study: According to an earlier analysis of 550 to 750 of the donors, roughly 180 million T cells yielded 117 million unique TCR beta sequences and approximately 280 Gb of sequence data. In an earlier analysis of roughly 580 of the donors, high-throughput TCR beta sequencing was used to judge whether each TCR beta V gene segment behaved as functional or pseudogenic. Donor age, sex, ethnicity and CMV serostatus were compiled alongside the repertoire data. On average, about 240,000 unique TCR beta nucleotide sequences were sequenced per donor among 398 genotyped donors of the cohort, with roughly 20% of those sequences being non-productive. All discovery cohort repertoires had been generated on a single sequencing platform. Approximately 310 gigabases of sequencing data and tens of millions of unique TCR sequences were included in an early release covering roughly 600 HLA-typed donors. Rather than drawing on any new phenotypic data, the later analysis identified candidate immune exposures from TCR beta sequences and the way those sequences occurred across donors. Of the roughly 400 genotyped donors, roughly 80% were placed in the genetic ancestry cluster associated with self-reported Caucasian donors. To predict cytomegalovirus infection status, the study combined high-throughput TCR immunosequencing, statistical association of individual TCRs with disease status, and machine learning. HLA typing included class I and class II loci at four-digit resolution. The study was designed to test whether signatures of past pathogen exposure could be identified by cataloging public T cell receptors. The study profiled the T cell repertoires of 550 to 700 subjects by immunosequencing and related them to cytomegalovirus serostatus. About five DR-DQ haplotypes were treated as single units for association and clustering because of strong linkage in the cohort. Besides the first cohort of 666 subjects, a separate validation cohort made up of around 120 different subjects was used. Typing coverage differed by locus: A, B, C, DRB1 and DQB1 were typed in roughly 620-630 donors, DQA1 in about 550, DPA1 in nearly 610, and DPB1 in about 450. To study patterns of TCR occurrence, a later analysis re-analyzed previously published TCR beta repertoires from several hundred donors and added high-resolution HLA genotyping. A later genetic analysis took genome-wide SNP genotypes for about three fifths of the roughly 700 donors and used that subset as a discovery cohort. What the authors observed across the whole study: A cluster of highly shared sequence variants was judged likely to be a technical artifact of the sequencing pipeline. Because HLA typing was missing for some donors at each locus, association tests included only the typed subset. The classifier was reported to diagnose cytomegalovirus status with high specificity and sensitivity in both the original and validation cohorts. An earlier analysis of several hundred of the donors showed that most TCR beta V segments appeared in productive rearrangements either about 87% or about 30% of the time, which broadly matched IMGT annotations. A later analysis found that HLA-associated TCR beta chains were more clonally expanded and had lower generation probabilities than equally common non-associated chains. In a later genetic analysis, a missense DCLRE1C variant was associated with V-gene and J-gene trimming of TCR beta chains, and the association was replicated in an independent cohort. In the study, roughly 160 TCR beta chains were listed as associated with cytomegalovirus. In a later analysis, some 17,000 TCR beta sequences were associated with specific HLA alleles at a false discovery rate of 0.05. Three of the identified cytomegalovirus-associated TCR beta chains were confirmed in vitro to be specific for cytomegalovirus antigens. It was suggested by the authors that the approach could potentially be generalized to other disease states and immunological phenotypes. Correlated functional status among segregating V segments might reflect linkage disequilibrium, but an unknown experimental factor could not be ruled out. The presence/absence analyses assumed that sequencing depth was roughly uniform across donors, and that assumption may not be true. A later analysis found that most CMV-associated TCR beta chains appeared HLA-restricted, with HLA associations seemingly driven largely by CMV exposure. In a later genetic analysis, fewer N-insertions in productive TCRs were reported among donors in an Asian-associated ancestry cluster than the 666-donor mean. Immune exposure information for the cohort was limited to CMV serostatus. In a later analysis, several top co-occurrence clusters were reported to appear linked to parvovirus B19, influenza, CMV and Epstein-Barr virus. Only TCR beta chains were sequenced in this cohort, and the absence of alpha or paired-chain data limited detectable features. According to a later analysis, TCR association rates differed among HLA loci, with DRB1 alleles showing the most associated TCRs and HLA-C alleles showing the fewest. Assigning TCR associations to individual alleles was difficult when HLA alleles, especially DR and DQ, strongly co-occurred. A further reported finding was that TCR beta sequences accurately predicted the HLA-A and HLA-B alleles for most subjects in the first cohort. Across donors, most TCR sequences were observed very rarely, whereas some public TCRs were present in many individuals. Because counts were too low, fewer than 20 rarely observed V segments, including chromosome 9 orphons, were excluded from the earlier analysis of around 640 of the donors.

Notes on this clone: This receptor's antigen is unknown. No much larger clone exists at a distance of one base, and base qualities are not known.

In total, roughly 710 healthy bone marrow donors made up the cohort. Cohort members were all nominally healthy when sampled, although unrecorded immune exposures were likely present. The donor was CMV seronegative and was included in the group of several hundred seronegative cohort members. Every donor gave a peripheral blood sample, and the peripheral blood mononuclear cells from that sample were used for TCR beta sequencing. The Qiagen DNeasy Blood Extraction Kit was used to extract genomic DNA from the blood cell samples. Library creation used the immunoSEQ multiplex PCR assay. For the multiplex PCR, a mixture combining 60 forward primers for TCR Vbeta segments and 13 reverse primers for TCR Jbeta segments was used. A multiplex PCR assay on genomic DNA amplified the CDR3 region of rearranged TCR beta genes. The amplified TCR beta libraries were sequenced on the Illumina HiSeq System as 87-base-pair reads. The paper's processing steps were these. A later analysis tallied roughly 76 million unique TCR beta chains across the 640 or so repertoires, and about 10 million of those chains were shared by two or more donors. To remove PCR and sequencing errors, raw reads were error-corrected and collapsed into unique sequences using a nearest-neighbor algorithm that merged closely related sequences. CDR3 sequences were aligned to IMGT reference sequences to assign V, D and J gene segments. For a sequence to be retained, a match of at least six nucleotides to both a V gene segment and a J gene segment was required. A rearrangement was called productive if the CDR3 had no stop codons and remained in frame with V and J, and every other rearrangement was called non-productive. CDR3 was defined by IMGT convention, running from the second conserved V-encoded cysteine to the conserved J-encoded phenylalanine. The earlier analysis of about 640 of the donors excluded any sequence lacking an unambiguous match to a single V gene segment. An earlier analysis of about 590 of the donors classified V segments as functional when productive rearrangements were above 56.7% and as segregating when the standard deviation between donors was above 5%. A statistical classification framework was built for diagnosing cytomegalovirus status from the catalog of TCR beta chain sequences. V and J gene assignment, in a later analysis, came from comparing TCR nucleotide sequences with IMGT/GENE-DB human TR gene sequences. A later analysis assigned CDR3 sequences and most-parsimonious VDJ recombination scenarios with the TCRdist pipeline. In a later analysis, every TCR beta chain was defined by the combination of its CDR3 amino acid sequence and its V-gene family, and reads without a unique V-gene family were dropped. As a way to deal with suspected cross-contamination and a sequencing artifact, a later analysis dropped nearly 600 nucleotide sequences that were highly shared and had low generation probability. For each public chain, a later analysis derived a clonal expansion index from normalized ranks of inferred template counts within each repertoire. In a later analysis, generation probabilities were computed with a VDJ recombination model fitted to out-of-frame rearrangements, and the resulting probabilities were checked against IGoR. In a later analysis, TCR-TCR, TCR-HLA and TCR-CMV co-occurrence was scored with hypergeometric tests, and a repertoire-size bias correction was applied to TCR pairs. In a later analysis, false discovery rates were estimated by permuting HLA or CMV assignments 20 times. A later analysis grouped co-occurring TCRs with DBSCAN, adding TCRdist sequence similarity when clustering within HLA-allele-positive subsets. Co-occurrence clustering excluded repertoires with fewer than 30,000 or more than 120,000 public chains, plus five with anomalous nucleotide sharing. TCRdb stores this immuneACCESS table with in-frame sequences only. Part of the clones is absent; in the studies checked, under half of the shortfall reflects unresolved V genes, and no reason is known for the rest. That table supplies the V and J calls and clone size; D and trimming were determined from the DNA. The sample has 100,000 to 150,000 clones on record, 70% to 80% of them singletons. The ten largest clones represent approximately 1.7% of the sample.

The sequence came from a woman aged 50 to 65 in good health and CMV-seronegative. Sequences were obtained from PBMCs.

The CDR3 has the sequence CASSIVYRAVNTEAFF. The DNA sequence is TGTGCCAGTAGTATAGTTTACAGGGCTGTGAACACTGAAGCTTTCTTT. The rearranged segments are TRBV19 and TRBJ1-1; TRBD1 could be the D gene, as 6 bases match. CDR1 is given as LNHDA and CDR2 as SQIVND, both from the germline V gene (reference sequence). Including cysteine and phenylalanine, the CDR3 has 16 amino acids. The entry retains the CDR3 DNA only, 48 bases that are in frame from base 1. V is cut by 1 base and J by 0 bases, and the space between the germline ends is 12 bases.